This T cell receptor (beta chain) is drawn from a study of T-cell memory formation after mild COVID-19. In the study overall: Largely donor-specific TCR clusters were found.

MiXCR was run by TCRdb on the 5' RACE reads, yielding one entry per CDR3 protein. The sample records hundreds of thousands of distinct CDR3 sequences, 20% being singletons. V dropped 6 bases and J dropped 11; count of bases not matched to a gene: 8. CDR1 is MNHEY and CDR2 is SVGEGT in the germline V gene. The CDR3 runs to 14 residues. The origin of this receptor is an adult woman who had mild COVID-19 (a few samples of this study predate the infection). Cell type and time point are not known. Material: PBMCs or a T cell subset sorted from them (not recorded which). The chain has TRBV6-2 or TRBV6-3 and TRBJ1-6, with TRBD1 identical over 9 bases. The DNA for the CDR3 is TGTGCCAGCAGGATGGGACAGGGAAGACCACCCCTCCACTTT. Its protein is CASRMGQGRPPLHF.